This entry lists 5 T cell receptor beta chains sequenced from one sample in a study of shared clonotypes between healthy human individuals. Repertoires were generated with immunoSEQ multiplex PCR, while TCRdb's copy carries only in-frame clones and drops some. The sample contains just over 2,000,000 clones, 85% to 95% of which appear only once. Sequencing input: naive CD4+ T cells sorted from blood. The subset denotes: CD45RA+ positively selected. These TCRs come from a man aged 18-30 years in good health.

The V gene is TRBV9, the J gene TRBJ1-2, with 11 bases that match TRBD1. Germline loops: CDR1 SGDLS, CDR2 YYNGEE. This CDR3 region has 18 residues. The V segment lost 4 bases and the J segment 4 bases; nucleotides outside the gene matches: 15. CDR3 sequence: CASSSRGTGGRLGYGYTF. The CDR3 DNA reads TGTGCCAGCAGCTCCCGAGGGACAGGGGGACGATTGGGCTATGGCTACACCTTC.

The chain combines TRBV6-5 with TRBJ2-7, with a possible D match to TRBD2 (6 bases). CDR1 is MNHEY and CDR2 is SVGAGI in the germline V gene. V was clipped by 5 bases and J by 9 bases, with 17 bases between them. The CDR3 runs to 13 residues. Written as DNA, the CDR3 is TGTGCCAGCAGTCCCCGGGACTCAGTTGGGCAGTACTTC. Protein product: CASSPRDSVGQYF.

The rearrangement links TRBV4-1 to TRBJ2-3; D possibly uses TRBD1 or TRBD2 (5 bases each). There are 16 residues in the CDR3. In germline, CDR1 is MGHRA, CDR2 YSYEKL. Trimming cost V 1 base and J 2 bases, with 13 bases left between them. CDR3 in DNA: TGCGCCAGCAGCCAAGCCCCGGGACGGGACACAGATACGCAGTATTTT. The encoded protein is CASSQAPGRDTDTQYF.

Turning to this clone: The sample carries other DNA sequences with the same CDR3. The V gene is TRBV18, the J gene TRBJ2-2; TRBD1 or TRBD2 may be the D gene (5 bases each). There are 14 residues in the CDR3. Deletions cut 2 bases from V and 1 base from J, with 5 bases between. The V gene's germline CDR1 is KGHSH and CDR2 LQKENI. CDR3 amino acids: CASSPGGNTGELFF. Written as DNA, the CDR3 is TGTGCCAGCTCACCAGGGGGGAACACCGGGGAGCTGTTTTTT. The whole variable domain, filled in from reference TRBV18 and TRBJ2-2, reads NAGVMQNPRHLVRRRGQEARLRCSPMKGHSHVYWYRQLPEEGLKFMVYLQKENIIDESGMPKERFSAEFPKEGPSILRIQQVVRGDSAAYFCASSPGGNTGELFFGEGSRLTVL.

The CDR3 here is CAWSVRVGTGNTIYF. The CDR3 DNA reads TGTGCCTGGAGTGTACGGGTGGGAACAGGAAACACCATATATTTT. The chain employs TRBV30 and TRBJ1-3; D is unclear. V was cut by 0 bases and J by 4 bases, with 13 bases left in between. Germline V gene data show CDR1 as GTSNPN and CDR2 as SVGIG (reference sequence). CDR3 size: 15 residues.